Presented here are 30 T cell receptor beta chains from one specimen sequenced in a study of radiotherapy plus CTLA-4 blockade in lung cancer. Clones were sequenced by immunoSEQ multiplex PCR, and TCRdb holds only the in-frame ones, with some missing. Of 45,000 to 55,000 clones listed, about 88% are singletons. Sequences were derived from peripheral blood, sampled from a patient treated with radiotherapy plus ipilimumab. These receptors were obtained from a human donor with non-small cell lung cancer whose response to radiotherapy plus ipilimumab could not be evaluated.

This sequence joins TRBV21-1 and TRBJ2-3; the table calls TRBD1, which could not be checked here. TRBV21-1 is marked as a pseudogene. CDR3 length: 15 amino acids. The CDR3 is CASSPGPSGTDTQYF. CDR3 DNA: TGTGCCAGCAGCCCAGGGCCCTCCGGCACAGATACGCAGTATTTT.

The rearrangement links TRBV5-1 to TRBJ2-3, with D tentatively TRBD2 (6 bases). This CDR3 region has 15 residues. The germline V gene has CDR1 SGHRS and CDR2 YFSETQ. The V end was cut by 3 bases, the J end by 0 bases, with 11 bases between. The DNA of the CDR3 is TGCGCCAGCAGCTCGGGGGACCCAAGCACAGATACGCAGTATTTT. Amino acids: CASSSGDPSTDTQYF.

This clone was seen once. The V and J genes are TRBV6-5 and TRBJ1-2; 9 bases are shared with TRBD1. V was pared by 4 bases and J by 10 bases, with 4 bases of the junction left unmatched. Germline V lookup: CDR1 MNHEY, CDR2 SVGAGI. This CDR3 region has 12 residues. The CDR3, as DNA: TGTGCCAGCAGTTGGACAGGGGCCGTCTACACCTTC. As protein: CASSWTGAVYTF.

V is TRBV9 and J is TRBJ1-2, with D uncertain. The germline gives CDR1 SGDLS, CDR2 YYNGEE. V was clipped by 3 bases and J by 2 bases, with 11 bases between them. This CDR3 is built from 14 residues. DNA for the CDR3: TGTGCCAGCAGCGCTAGTACGGGGAACTATGGCTACACCTTC. Encoded protein: CASSASTGNYGYTF. The variable domain in full, with the rest retrieved from reference TRBV9 and TRBJ1-2, is DSGVTQTPKHLITATGQRVTLRCSPRSGDLSVYWYQQSLDQGLQFLIQYYNGEERAKGNILERFSAQQFPDLHSELNLSSLELGDSALYFCASSASTGNYGYTFGSGTRLTVV.

This clone has a single count. The chain is built from TRBV6-1 and TRBJ1-5; D remains unclear. The germline gives CDR1 MNHNS, CDR2 SASEGT. V lost 4 bases and J 0 bases, leaving 13 bases between the germline ends. The CDR3 has 16 amino acids. The CDR3 DNA follows: TGTGCCAGCAGTGGATTGGCGGCCAGTAGCAATCAGCCCCAGCATTTT. This translates into CASSGLAASSNQPQHF.

V gene TRBV4-3 combines with J gene TRBJ1-2; D is possibly TRBD1 (6 bases). The germline V and J ends were trimmed by 1 base and 8 bases, with 11 bases remaining between them. The CDR3 is made up of 13 amino acids. In germline, CDR1 is LGHNA, CDR2 YSLEER. CDR3 protein: CASSQGGGWGYTF. The CDR3 region has the DNA TGCGCCAGCAGCCAAGGGGGGGGCTGGGGCTACACCTTC.

V usage is TRBV30 and J usage is TRBJ2-1; TRBD2 matches 9 bases. Germline V gene sequence: CDR1 GTSNPN, CDR2 SVGIG (reference sequence). This CDR3 contains 14 residues. Unmatched junction bases numbered 2, after V lost 2 bases and J lost 3 bases. The CDR3 DNA follows: TGTGCCTGGAGTACTAGCGGGTTCTACAATGAGCAGTTCTTC. Its protein is CAWSTSGFYNEQFF. Complete variable domain (other parts from reference TRBV30 and TRBJ2-1): SQTIHQWPATLVQPVGSPLSLECTVEGTSNPNLYWYRQAAGRGLQLLFYSVGIGQISSEVPQNLSASRPQDRQFILSSKKLLLSDSGFYLCAWSTSGFYNEQFFGPGTRLTVL.

This clone has more than one count but fewer than ten. This chain connects TRBV5-1 to TRBJ1-2; D ambiguous. V was cut by 0 bases and J by 0 bases, with 9 bases left in between. Germline V gene data show CDR1 as SGHRS and CDR2 as YFSETQ. The CDR3 is 15 amino acids. DNA for the CDR3: TGCGCCAGCAGCTTGGATATATATACTAACTATGGCTACACCTTC. It yields the protein CASSLDIYTNYGYTF.

The chain joins TRBV5-6 to TRBJ1-2; D might be TRBD1 (5 bases). The CDR3 consists of 18 residues. V shed 3 bases and J shed 2 bases, with 23 bases lying between them. Germline lookup yields CDR1 SGHDT and CDR2 YYEEEE. CDR3 sequence: CASSYRPLRRQYNYGYTF. The CDR3 nucleotides are TGTGCCAGCAGCTACAGACCCCTTCGGAGACAGTACAACTATGGCTACACCTTC. The full variable domain, in which reference TRBV5-6 and TRBJ1-2 provide the parts outside the CDR3, is DAGVTQSPTHLIKTRGQQVTLRCSPKSGHDTVSWYQQALGQGPQFIFQYYEEEERQRGNFPDRFSGHQFPNYSSELNVNALLLGDSALYLCASSYRPLRRQYNYGYTFGSGTRLTVV.

The chain is built from TRBV6-5 and TRBJ2-2, with D perhaps matching TRBD1 (6 bases). Germline assignment: CDR1 MNHEY and CDR2 SVGAGI. The CDR3 is made up of 15 amino acids. The V end lost 6 bases, the J end lost 3 bases, and 14 bases lay between the germline ends. This CDR3 is CASRRTEGYTGELFF. CDR3 nucleotide sequence: TGTGCCAGCAGGCGGACAGAAGGGTACACCGGGGAGCTGTTTTTT.

This clone was seen only once. V is TRBV29-1 and J is TRBJ1-1, with a weak D call TRBD1 (5 bases). With 6 bases removed from V and 5 bases from J, the gap between germline ends came to 16 bases. The CDR3 loop spans 13 amino acids. Germline CDR1 reads SQVTM; CDR2 reads ANQGSEA. CDR3 loop: CSVRRGGKTEAFF. In DNA form, the CDR3 reads TGCAGCGTACGTCGCGGGGGTAAAACTGAAGCTTTCTTT.

The J gene is TRBJ1-2, the V gene TRBV2, with TRBD1 matching 8 bases. V was clipped by 6 bases and J by 2 bases; unmatched bases: 2. Germline values: CDR1 SNHLY, CDR2 FYNNEI. The CDR3 extends over 13 amino acids. The CDR3 protein is CASRGTGNYGYTF. In DNA, the CDR3 is TGTGCCAGCAGGGGGACAGGAAACTATGGCTACACCTTC.

The rearrangement links TRBV29-1 to TRBJ2-5; perhaps TRBD2 as D (6 bases). Germline assignment: CDR1 SQVTM and CDR2 ANQGSEA. With 5 bases removed from V and 5 bases from J, the gap between germline ends came to 15 bases. The CDR3 runs 13 residues. The CDR3 nucleotides are TGCAGCGTTAACGGGAGATTTAGGGAGACCCAGTACTTC. Its translation is CSVNGRFRETQYF.

CDR3: CASSPRGEGYNEQFF. The CDR3 DNA follows: TGTGCCAGCAGCCCACGGGGGGAGGGGTACAATGAGCAGTTCTTC. The V and J genes are TRBV7-2 and TRBJ2-1, with TRBD2 identical over 7 bases. J gave up 4 bases and V 5 bases, and 8 bases lay outside the gene matches. This CDR3 has 15 residues. Germline CDR1 is SGHTA and CDR2 is FQGNSA.

On this clone: At the DNA level, this CDR3 is encoded by other sequences in the same sample as well. CDR3: CASSPGQGAPNYGYTF. The CDR3, as DNA: TGCGCCAGCAGCCCGGGACAGGGGGCTCCTAACTATGGCTACACCTTC. The V and J genes are TRBV5-1 and TRBJ1-2; TRBD1 aligns across 12 bases. J gave up 0 bases and V 4 bases, and 4 bases lay outside the gene matches. Germline-derived CDR1 and CDR2 are SGHRS and YFSETQ. The CDR3 has 16 residues.

This chain joins TRBV18 and TRBJ2-6; TRBD1 is a possible D gene (5 bases). V lost 2 bases to trimming and J lost 2 bases, with 10 bases between them. Germline V gene data show CDR1 as KGHSH and CDR2 as LQKENI. The CDR3 has 16 residues. The CDR3 DNA reads TGTGCCAGCTCACCAGGCAGGGTACCTGGGGCCAACGTCCTGACTTTC. It is translated as CASSPGRVPGANVLTF.

The chain recombines TRBV6-1 with TRBJ1-1, with 9 nucleotides matching TRBD1. Germline CDR1 MNHNS, CDR2 SASEGT. The CDR3 is 14 residues long. Trimming at V came to 7 bases and at J to 5 bases, leaving 8 bases not matched to a gene. The chain's CDR3 is CASIRDRAGTEAFF. CDR3 bases: TGTGCCAGCATCAGGGACAGGGCGGGTACTGAAGCTTTCTTT.

V gene TRBV20-1 combines with J gene TRBJ2-7; no clear D. The germline gives CDR1 DFQATT, CDR2 SNEGSKA (reference sequence). Trimming took off 5 bases at V and 0 bases at J, with 5 bases between the two ends. The CDR3 contains 11 residues. Written as DNA, the CDR3 is TGCAGTGCTTTCCGCTCCTACGAGCAGTACTTC. As protein: CSAFRSYEQYF.

CDR3 sequence (DNA): TGTGCCAGCAGCCCAACCCCAGGGTTCCAAGAGACCCAGTACTTC. This encodes CASSPTPGFQETQYF. The rearrangement joins TRBV7-2 to TRBJ2-5; TRBD1 is a possible D gene (5 bases). The CDR3 has 15 residues. The germline V gene encodes CDR1 SGHTA and CDR2 FQGNSA. Between the trimmed V and J ends, which lost 5 bases and 1 base, there was a span of 14 bases.

The J gene is TRBJ2-3, the V gene TRBV10-2; 12 nucleotides align to TRBD2. From germline, CDR1 is WSHSY and CDR2 SAAADI. With V trimmed by 5 bases and J by 2 bases, 11 bases remained unmatched. This CDR3 comprises 18 residues. The chain's CDR3 is CASSPTSGGPLPTDTQYF. The CDR3 coding sequence is TGCGCCAGCAGTCCAACTAGCGGGGGGCCCCTACCCACAGATACGCAGTATTTT.

The J gene is TRBJ2-3, the V gene TRBV7-6; TRBD2 matches 13 bases. Germline V gene lookup returns CDR1 SGHVS and CDR2 FNYEAQ. The ends lost 5 bases at V and 2 bases at J; junction bases unmatched: 10. This CDR3 is built from 18 residues. The CDR3 DNA is TGTGCCAGCAGCCTGGTCCAGGGACTAGCGGGATCCACAGATACGCAGTATTTT. It encodes CASSLVQGLAGSTDTQYF. Full variable domain (outside the CDR3, taken from reference TRBV7-6 and TRBJ2-3): GAGVSQSPRYKVTKRGQDVALRCDPISGHVSLYWYRQALGQGPEFLTYFNYEAQQDKSGLPNDRFSAERPEGSISTLTIQRTEQRDSAMYRCASSLVQGLAGSTDTQYFGPGTRLTVL.

The chain uses TRBV5-1 and TRBJ2-2, with TRBD2 matching over 7 bases. The length of the CDR3 is 16 residues. In germline, CDR1 is SGHRS, CDR2 YFSETQ. V lost 1 base, J lost 0 bases, and 3 bases stayed unmatched. This CDR3 is CASSLLAGANTGELFF. The CDR3 region has the DNA TGCGCCAGCAGCTTGTTAGCGGGCGCGAACACCGGGGAGCTGTTTTTT.

This rearrangement joins TRBV19 to TRBJ1-6; D is perhaps TRBD1 (5 bases). The CDR3 is 15 residues long. Between the trimmed V and J ends, which lost 6 bases and 5 bases, there was a span of 14 bases. Germline V CDR1 and CDR2: LNHDA, SQIVND (reference sequence). The CDR3 DNA reads as TGTGCCAGTAGGTCCCAGGGCCGAGATAATTCACCCCTCCACTTT. The encoded protein is CASRSQGRDNSPLHF.

This rearrangement joins TRBV29-1 to TRBJ1-3, with 7 bases that match TRBD1. Germline CDR1 reads SQVTM; CDR2 reads ANQGSEA. Trimming cost V 7 bases and J 0 bases; bases outside gene matches: 6. This CDR3 has 14 amino acids. CDR3 sequence (DNA): TGCAGCGCGAGACAGGGAGGCTCTGGAAACACCATATATTTT. Protein product: CSARQGGSGNTIYF.

The V and J genes are TRBV7-6 and TRBJ2-7; 9 nucleotides line up with TRBD1. CDR3 length: 14 amino acids. Per germline, CDR1 SGHVS and CDR2 FNYEAQ. V was pared by 5 bases and J by 7 bases, with 9 bases of the junction left unmatched. The CDR3 region is CASSPGTGPREQYF. The CDR3, as DNA: TGTGCCAGCAGCCCTGGGACAGGGCCAAGGGAGCAGTACTTC.

The CDR3 reads CASSPGTSPIEQYF. CDR3 nucleotide sequence: TGTGCCAGCAGCCCCGGGACTAGTCCCATAGAGCAGTACTTC. This rearrangement joins TRBV7-9 to TRBJ2-7; TRBD2 matches at 8 bases. The V and J ends lost 5 bases and 7 bases, in that order; junction bases with no gene match: 10. This CDR3 contains 14 residues. Germline CDR1 and CDR2: SEHNR and FQNEAQ (reference sequence).

The rearrangement uses TRBV5-6 and TRBJ2-7; weak D call: TRBD1 (6 bases). V was clipped by 0 bases and J by 3 bases, with 10 bases between them. The length of the CDR3 is 14 residues. Germline CDR1 is SGHDT and CDR2 is YYEEEE. This chain's CDR3 is CASSLATGLYEQYF. In nucleotides, the CDR3 is TGTGCCAGCAGCTTGGCGACAGGCCTCTACGAGCAGTACTTC.

The V and J genes are TRBV4-2 and TRBJ2-2; 10 bases align to TRBD2. The CDR3 totals 18 residues. CDR1 is LGHNA and CDR2 is YNFKEQ in the germline V gene. V lost 2 bases and J lost 3; bases outside the gene matches: 9. CDR3: CASSQLSGRAWDTGELFF. The CDR3 region has the DNA TGTGCCAGCAGCCAACTCAGCGGGAGGGCCTGGGACACCGGGGAGCTGTTTTTT.

This chain links TRBV7-2 with TRBJ2-7; 11 bases are a match to TRBD1. From germline, CDR1 is SGHTA and CDR2 FQGNSA. This CDR3 comprises 14 residues. V shed 5 bases, J shed 12 bases, and the junction held 12 bases outside the gene matches. CDR3 in DNA: TGTGCCAGCAGCATGGCCGGGACAGGGGGGTTTCCGTACTTC. Its protein is CASSMAGTGGFPYF.

V and J are TRBV11-2 and TRBJ2-5; TRBD2 is a possible D gene (6 bases). V lost 1 base and J lost 1, with 10 bases in between. The V gene's germline CDR1 is SGHAT and CDR2 FQNNGV. The length of the CDR3 is 15 residues. The DNA of the CDR3 is TGTGCCAGCAGCTTAGGAGTAGCGGCCCAAGAGACCCAGTACTTC. Protein product: CASSLGVAAQETQYF.